Reported below is one T cell receptor (beta chain). Its specificity is not known. CDR1 is LGHNA, CDR2 YSLEER, per germline. This CDR3 is 14 amino acids long. The V end lost 2 bases, the J end lost 8 bases, and 15 bases lay between the germline ends. This sample is part of a study of graft-versus-host responses after intestinal transplantation. Whole-study results and caveats: In patients with graft-donor T cell macrochimerism, allograft graft-versus-host to host-versus-graft clonal ratios were high. HvG clone declines early post-transplant were associated with peak circulating GvH levels.

Libraries were prepared by immunoSEQ multiplex PCR; TCRdb keeps only in-frame clonotypes and omits some of them. This repertoire shows about 59,000 clones, approximately 94% found once; its top ten account for 0.35% to 0.45%. The receptor was derived from a human donor who was the organ donor for an intestinal transplant. This chain joins TRBV4-3 and TRBJ1-2, with D uncertain. The sequencing used unstimulated CD4+ T cells sorted from spleen or lymph node cells, collected before transplant. The CDR3 region has the DNA TGCGCCAGCAGCCAAACTTCAAATCCGGGCGGCTACACCTTC. Translation: CASSQTSNPGGYTF.